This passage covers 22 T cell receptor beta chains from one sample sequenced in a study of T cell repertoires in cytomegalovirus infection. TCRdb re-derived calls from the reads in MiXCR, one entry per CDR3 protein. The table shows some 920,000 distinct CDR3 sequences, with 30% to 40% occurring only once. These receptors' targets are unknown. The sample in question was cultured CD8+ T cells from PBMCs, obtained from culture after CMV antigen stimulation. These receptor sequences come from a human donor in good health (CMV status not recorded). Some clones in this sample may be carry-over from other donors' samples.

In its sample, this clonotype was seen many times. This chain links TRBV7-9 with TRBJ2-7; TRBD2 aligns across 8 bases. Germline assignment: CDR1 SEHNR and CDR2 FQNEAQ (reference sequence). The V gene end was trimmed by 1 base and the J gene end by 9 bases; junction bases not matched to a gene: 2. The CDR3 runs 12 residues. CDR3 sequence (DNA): TGTGCCAGCAGCTTAGACGGGGGGGCGCAGTACTTC. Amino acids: CASSLDGGAQYF.

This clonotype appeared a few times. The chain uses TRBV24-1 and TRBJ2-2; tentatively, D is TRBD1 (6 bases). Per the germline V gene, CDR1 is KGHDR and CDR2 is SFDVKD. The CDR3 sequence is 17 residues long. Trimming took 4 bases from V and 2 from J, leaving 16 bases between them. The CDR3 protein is CATSDSGTPYNTGELFF. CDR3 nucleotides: TGTGCCACCAGTGACTCCGGGACACCCTACAACACCGGGGAGCTGTTTTTT.

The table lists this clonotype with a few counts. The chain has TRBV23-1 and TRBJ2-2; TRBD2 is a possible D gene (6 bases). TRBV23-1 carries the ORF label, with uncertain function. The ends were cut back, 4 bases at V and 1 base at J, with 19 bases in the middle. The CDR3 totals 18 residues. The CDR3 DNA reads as TGCGCCAGCAGTCGCCATGGTCGGCAGGGAGGGAACACCGGGGAGCTGTTTTTT. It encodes CASSRHGRQGGNTGELFF.

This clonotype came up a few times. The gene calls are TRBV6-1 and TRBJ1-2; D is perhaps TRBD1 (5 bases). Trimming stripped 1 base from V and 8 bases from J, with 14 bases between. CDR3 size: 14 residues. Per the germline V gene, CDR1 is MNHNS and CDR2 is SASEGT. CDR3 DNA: TGTGCCAGCAGTGAAGTCCGCGGGGGGACGGGCTACACCTTC. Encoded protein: CASSEVRGGTGYTF.

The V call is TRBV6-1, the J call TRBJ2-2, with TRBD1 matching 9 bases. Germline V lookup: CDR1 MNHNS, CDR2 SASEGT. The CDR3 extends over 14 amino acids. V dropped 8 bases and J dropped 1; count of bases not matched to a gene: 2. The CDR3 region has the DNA TGTGCCAGCCGGACAGGGGTGAACACCGGGGAGCTGTTTTTT. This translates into CASRTGVNTGELFF.

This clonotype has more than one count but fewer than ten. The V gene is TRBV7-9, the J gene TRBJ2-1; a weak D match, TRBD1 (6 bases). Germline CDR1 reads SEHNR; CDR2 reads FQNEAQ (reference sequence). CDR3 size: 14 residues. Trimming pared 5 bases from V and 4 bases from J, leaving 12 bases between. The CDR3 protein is CASSGGQTYNEQFF. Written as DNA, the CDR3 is TGTGCCAGCAGCGGCGGACAGACTTACAATGAGCAGTTCTTC.

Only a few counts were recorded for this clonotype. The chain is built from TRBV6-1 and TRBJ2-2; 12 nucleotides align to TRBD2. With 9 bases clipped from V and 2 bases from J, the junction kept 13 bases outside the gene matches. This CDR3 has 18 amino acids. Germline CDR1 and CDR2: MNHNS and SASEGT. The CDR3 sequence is CASRTPLAGGENTGELFF. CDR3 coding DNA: TGTGCCAGTCGTACCCCGCTAGCGGGGGGGGAAAACACCGGGGAGCTGTTTTTT.

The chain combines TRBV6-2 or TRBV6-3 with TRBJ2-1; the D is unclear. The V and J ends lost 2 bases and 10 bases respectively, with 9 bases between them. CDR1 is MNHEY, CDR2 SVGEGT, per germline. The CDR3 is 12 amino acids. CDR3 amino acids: CASSYISTEQFF. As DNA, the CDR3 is TGTGCCAGCAGTTACATCAGCACGGAGCAGTTCTTC.

DNA for the CDR3: TGTGCCAGCAGCTTAGCGGACAGGGGGCCGGCCACTGAAGCTTTCTTT. Protein: CASSLADRGPATEAFF. The chain links TRBV7-9 to TRBJ1-1, with TRBD1 identical over 11 bases. This CDR3 has 16 amino acids. The junction had 4 bases not matched to a gene; V was cut back by 0 bases and J by 4 bases. Looked up from germline, CDR1 is SEHNR and CDR2 is FQNEAQ (reference sequence).

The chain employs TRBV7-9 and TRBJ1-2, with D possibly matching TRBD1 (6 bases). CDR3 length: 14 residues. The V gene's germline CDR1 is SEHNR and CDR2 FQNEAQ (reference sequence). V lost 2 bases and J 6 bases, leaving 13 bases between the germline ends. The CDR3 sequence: CASSLIRDRNGYTF. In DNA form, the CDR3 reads TGTGCCAGCAGCTTAATCCGAGACAGGAATGGCTACACCTTC.

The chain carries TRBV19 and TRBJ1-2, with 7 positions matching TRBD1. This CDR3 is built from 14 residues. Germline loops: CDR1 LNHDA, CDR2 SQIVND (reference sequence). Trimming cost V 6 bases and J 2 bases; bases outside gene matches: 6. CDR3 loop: CASSPHRGNYGYTF. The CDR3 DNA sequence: TGTGCCAGTAGCCCTCACAGGGGAAACTATGGCTACACCTTC.

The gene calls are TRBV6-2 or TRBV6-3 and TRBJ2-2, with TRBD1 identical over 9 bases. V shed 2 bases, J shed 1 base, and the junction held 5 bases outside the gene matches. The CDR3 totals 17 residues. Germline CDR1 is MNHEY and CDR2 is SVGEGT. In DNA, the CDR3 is TGTGCCAGCAGTTACAACCGGGACAGGGAGAACACCGGGGAGCTGTTTTTT. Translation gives CASSYNRDRENTGELFF.

CDR3 nucleotides: TGTGCCAGCAGTATGGACATGCTAGCCAAAAACATTCAGTACTTC. The encoded protein is CASSMDMLAKNIQYF. The chain has TRBV2 and TRBJ2-4; possibly TRBD1 for D (5 bases). Per the germline V gene, CDR1 is SNHLY and CDR2 is FYNNEI. The V end was cut by 5 bases, the J end by 0 bases, with 11 bases between. The CDR3 runs 15 residues.

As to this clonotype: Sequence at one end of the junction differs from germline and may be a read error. CDR3: CVSSPTGAIQETQYF. The CDR3 DNA sequence: TGTGTCAGCTCACCCACAGGGGCCATCCAAGAGACCCAGTACTTC. The chain links TRBV18 to TRBJ2-5, with 7 bases that match TRBD1. CDR1 is KGHSH, CDR2 LQKENI, per germline. The CDR3 length is 15 residues.

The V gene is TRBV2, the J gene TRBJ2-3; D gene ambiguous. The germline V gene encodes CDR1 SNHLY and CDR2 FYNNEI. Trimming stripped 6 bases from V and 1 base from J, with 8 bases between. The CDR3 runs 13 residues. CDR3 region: CASSGRGTDTQYF. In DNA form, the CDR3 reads TGTGCCAGCAGCGGAAGAGGCACAGATACGCAGTATTTT.

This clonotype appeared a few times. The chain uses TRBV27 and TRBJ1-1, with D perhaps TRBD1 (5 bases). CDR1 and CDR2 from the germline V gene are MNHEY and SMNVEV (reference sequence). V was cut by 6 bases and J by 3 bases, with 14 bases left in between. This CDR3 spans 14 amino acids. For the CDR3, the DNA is TGTGCCAGCAGCCCGGGACTTTCGGACACTGAAGCTTTCTTT. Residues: CASSPGLSDTEAFF.

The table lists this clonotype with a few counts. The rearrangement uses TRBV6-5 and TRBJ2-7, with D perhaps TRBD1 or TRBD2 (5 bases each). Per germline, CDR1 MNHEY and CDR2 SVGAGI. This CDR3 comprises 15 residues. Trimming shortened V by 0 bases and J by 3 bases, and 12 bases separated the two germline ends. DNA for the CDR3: TGTGCCAGCAGTTACTCGGGAGACAGTTACTACGAGCAGTACTTC. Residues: CASSYSGDSYYEQYF.

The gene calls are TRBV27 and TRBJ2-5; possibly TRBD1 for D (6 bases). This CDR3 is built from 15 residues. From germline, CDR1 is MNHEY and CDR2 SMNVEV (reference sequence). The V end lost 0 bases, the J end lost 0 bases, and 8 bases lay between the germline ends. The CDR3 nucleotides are TGTGCCAGCAGTTTATCGGGGGCGTACCAAGAGACCCAGTACTTC. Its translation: CASSLSGAYQETQYF.

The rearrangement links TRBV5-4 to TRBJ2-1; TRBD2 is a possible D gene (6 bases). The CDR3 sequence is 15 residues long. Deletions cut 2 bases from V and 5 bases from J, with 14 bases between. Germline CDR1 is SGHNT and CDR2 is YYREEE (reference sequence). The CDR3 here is CASSFWLAKDNEQFF. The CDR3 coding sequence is TGTGCCAGCAGCTTCTGGCTAGCGAAGGACAATGAGCAGTTCTTC.

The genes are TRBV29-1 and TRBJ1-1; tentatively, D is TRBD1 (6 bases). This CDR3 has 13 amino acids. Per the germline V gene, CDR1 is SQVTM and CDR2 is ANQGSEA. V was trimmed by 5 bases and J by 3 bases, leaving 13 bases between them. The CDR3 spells CSVPNYRDTEAFF. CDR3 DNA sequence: TGCAGCGTTCCTAATTACAGGGACACTGAAGCTTTCTTT.

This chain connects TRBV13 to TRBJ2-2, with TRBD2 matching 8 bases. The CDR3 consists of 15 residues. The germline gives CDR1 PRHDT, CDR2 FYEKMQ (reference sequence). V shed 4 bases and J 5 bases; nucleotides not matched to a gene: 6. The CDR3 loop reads CASSSGLGRTGELFF. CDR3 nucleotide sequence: TGTGCCAGCAGCTCGGGACTAGGGAGGACCGGGGAGCTGTTTTTT.

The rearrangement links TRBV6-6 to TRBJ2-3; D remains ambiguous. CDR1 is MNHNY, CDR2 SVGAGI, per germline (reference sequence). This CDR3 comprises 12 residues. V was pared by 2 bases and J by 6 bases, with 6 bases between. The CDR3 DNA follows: TGTGCCAGCAGTTACCGAATGGATACGCAGTATTTT. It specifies CASSYRMDTQYF.